This entry describes one TCR beta chain. Its specific antigen is unknown. Base qualities are not provided; no much larger clone lies one nucleotide away. The germline V gene yields SGHTA for CDR1 and FQGTGA for CDR2. V and J are truncated by 1 base and 2 bases respectively, leaving an intervening sequence of 6 bases. The CDR3 contains 13 residues, cysteine and phenylalanine counted. Solely the CDR3 DNA is kept, with 39 bases framed from the first base. The library was made by the immunoSEQ multiplex PCR assay. A mixture of 60 forward primers for TCR Vbeta segments and 13 reverse primers for TCR Jbeta segments was used in the multiplex PCR. The CDR3 region of rearranged TCR beta genes was amplified from genomic DNA with a multiplex PCR assay. The Illumina HiSeq System was used to sequence the amplified TCR beta libraries as 87-base-pair reads. Processing in the source paper ran as follows. In a later analysis, 77 million or so unique TCR beta chains were counted across the approximately 640 repertoires, and around 10 million of these chains were shared by at least two donors. Raw reads were error-corrected and collapsed into unique sequences by a nearest-neighbor algorithm in which closely related sequences were merged to remove PCR and sequencing errors. V, D and J gene segments were assigned by aligning CDR3 sequences to IMGT reference sequences. For a sequence to be retained, a match of at least six nucleotides was required to both a V gene segment and a J gene segment. A rearrangement counted as productive if the CDR3 had no stop codons and remained in frame with V and J, and every other rearrangement counted as non-productive. CDR3 was defined according to IMGT convention as the region running from the second conserved V-encoded cysteine to the conserved J-encoded phenylalanine. In an earlier analysis of around 540 of the donors, sequences lacking an unambiguous match to a single V gene segment were excluded. In an earlier analysis of a few hundred of the donors, a V segment was called functional when productive rearrangements were above 56.7%, and segregating when the standard deviation between donors exceeded 5%. A statistical classification framework was developed to diagnose cytomegalovirus status using the catalog of TCR beta chain sequences. In a later analysis, TCR nucleotide sequences were compared against IMGT/GENE-DB human TR gene sequences so that V and J genes could be assigned. The TCRdist pipeline was used in a later analysis to assign CDR3 sequences and most-parsimonious VDJ recombination scenarios. In a later analysis, each TCR beta chain was defined by its CDR3 amino acid sequence together with its V-gene family, and reads without a unique V-gene family were excluded. As a way to deal with suspected cross-contamination and a sequencing artifact, a later analysis dropped roughly 620 nucleotide sequences that were highly shared and had low generation probability. For each public chain, a later analysis derived a clonal expansion index from normalized ranks of inferred template counts within each repertoire. A later analysis computed generation probabilities with a VDJ recombination model fitted to out-of-frame rearrangements, and checked the results against IGoR. In a later analysis, hypergeometric tests were used to score TCR-TCR, TCR-HLA and TCR-CMV co-occurrence, with a repertoire-size bias correction applied to TCR pairs. A later analysis estimated false discovery rates by permuting HLA or CMV assignments 20 times. In a later analysis, co-occurring TCRs were grouped using DBSCAN, and TCRdist sequence similarity was added for clustering within HLA-allele-positive subsets. Repertoires with fewer than 30,000 or more than 120,000 public chains were left out of co-occurrence clustering, as were four to six repertoires with anomalous nucleotide sharing. What TCRdb holds here is the immuneACCESS table cut down to in-frame rearrangements. Part of the clones is not present; checked against another copy, under half of the missing clones reflect an unresolved V gene, and the others are unexplained. The D gene and trimming were derived from the DNA, and the V and J assignments and clone size from that table. Here the sample has about 150,000 clones; about three quarters occur a single time. Of the sample, about 13% is held by the ten largest clones.

This specimen comes from a study of cytomegalovirus exposure and HLA in healthy donors (TCRdb year 2017). In terms of the full investigation: An earlier analysis of some 500 of the donors reported about 290 Gb of sequence data and some 120 million unique TCR beta sequences from 150 million to 200 million T cells. Roughly 300 gigabases of sequencing data and around 85 million unique TCR sequences made up an early release that covered roughly 670 HLA-typed donors. The genetic ancestry cluster associated with self-reported Caucasian donors included 80% to 90% of the roughly 360 genotyped donors. The aim of the study was to test whether cataloging public T cell receptors could identify signatures of past pathogen exposure. The study profiled the T cell repertoires of about 720 subjects by immunosequencing and related them to cytomegalovirus serostatus. In addition to the first cohort of around 670 subjects, a separate validation cohort of 120 different subjects was used. High-throughput TCR immunosequencing, statistical association of individual TCRs with disease status, and machine learning were combined to predict cytomegalovirus infection status. A later analysis re-analyzed previously published TCR beta repertoires from roughly 630 donors and added high-resolution HLA genotyping to study TCR occurrence patterns. Rather than drawing on any new phenotypic data, the later analysis identified candidate immune exposures from TCR beta sequences and the way those sequences occurred across donors. In an earlier analysis of roughly 540 of the donors, high-throughput TCR beta sequencing was used to judge whether each TCR beta V gene segment behaved as functional or pseudogenic. Donor age, sex, ethnicity and CMV serostatus were compiled alongside the repertoire data. Genome-wide SNP genotypes for about 65% of the roughly 670 donors were used in a later genetic analysis, which treated that subset as a discovery cohort. Every repertoire in the discovery cohort had been generated on one and the same sequencing platform. Both class I and class II loci were covered by HLA typing, at four-digit resolution. The number of donors typed differed by locus, with roughly 629-640 for A, B, C, DRB1 and DQB1, around 560 for DQA1, some 570 for DPA1, and roughly 450 for DPB1. Roughly 5 DR-DQ haplotypes were handled as single units for association and clustering, since linkage in the cohort was strong. Across approximately 420 genotyped donors of the cohort, an average of approximately 240,000 unique TCR beta nucleotide sequences per donor were sequenced, and roughly a sixth of those sequences were non-productive.

The cohort was made up of 666 healthy bone marrow donors. At the time of sampling, every cohort member was nominally healthy, though immune exposures that went unrecorded were likely present. The donor was CMV seropositive and was included in the group of some 290 seropositive cohort members. Every donor gave a peripheral blood sample, and the peripheral blood mononuclear cells from that sample were used for TCR beta sequencing. The Qiagen DNeasy Blood Extraction Kit was used to extract genomic DNA from the blood cell samples. The study at large found these results: Several of the top co-occurrence clusters appeared to be linked to parvovirus B19, influenza, CMV and Epstein-Barr virus, according to a later analysis. Only TCR beta chains were sequenced in this cohort, and the absence of alpha or paired-chain data limited detectable features. Immune exposure information for the cohort was limited to CMV serostatus. A later genetic analysis associated a missense DCLRE1C variant with V-gene and J-gene trimming of TCR beta chains, and an independent cohort replicated the association. In the study, some 180 TCR beta chains were listed as associated with cytomegalovirus. The sequencing pipeline was judged likely to have produced a cluster of highly shared sequence variants as a technical artifact. Some IMGT-functional V segments, including TRBV6-2 and TRBV6-3, could not be told apart with the 87-base-pair reads, so those segments were excluded. A later analysis found that HLA-associated TCR beta chains were more clonally expanded and had lower generation probabilities than equally common non-associated chains. A later analysis found that most CMV-associated TCR beta chains appeared HLA-restricted, with HLA associations seemingly driven largely by CMV exposure. In a later analysis, TCR association rates were found to vary across HLA loci, with the most associated TCRs seen for DRB1 alleles and the fewest for HLA-C alleles. The classifier was reported to diagnose cytomegalovirus status with high specificity and sensitivity in both the original cohort and the validation cohort. Specific HLA alleles were associated with over 15,000 TCR beta sequences at a false discovery rate of 0.05 in a later analysis. Most TCR sequences were seen in very few donors, while some public TCRs were found in many individuals. Because HLA typing was missing for some donors at each locus, association tests included only the typed subset. Correlated functional status among segregating V segments might be attributable to linkage disequilibrium, but an unknown experimental factor could not be ruled out. An earlier analysis of approximately 600 of the donors showed that most TCR beta V segments appeared in productive rearrangements either about 90% or about 30% of the time, which broadly matched IMGT annotations. According to a later genetic analysis, donors in an Asian-associated ancestry cluster had fewer N-insertions in productive TCRs than the approximately 630-donor mean. It was suggested by the authors that the approach could potentially be generalized to other disease states and immunological phenotypes. When HLA alleles, especially DR and DQ, strongly co-occurred, TCR associations were difficult to assign to individual alleles. A further reported finding was that TCR beta sequences accurately predicted the HLA-A and HLA-B alleles for most subjects in the first cohort. Three of the identified cytomegalovirus-associated TCR beta chains were confirmed in vitro to be specific for cytomegalovirus antigens. Roughly uniform sequencing depth across donors was assumed in presence/absence analyses, although this assumption may not hold. Because counts were too low, seventeen rarely observed V segments, including chromosome 9 orphons, were left out of the earlier analysis of roughly 600 of the donors.

The V gene is TRBV7-3 and the J gene is TRBJ2-7; the D gene cannot be named for sure. The sequence was collected from a man aged 35 to 55 in good health and CMV-seropositive. Sequences were obtained from PBMCs. This receptor carries the CDR3 CASSLNGAYEQYF. In nucleotides, the sequence is TGTGCCAGCAGCTTAAACGGAGCCTACGAGCAGTACTTC.